This T cell receptor beta chain stems from a study of blood T cell repertoires in COVID-19. Trimming removed 6 bases from V and 6 bases from J; junction bases left unmatched: 8. The germline gives CDR1 KGHSH, CDR2 LQKENI. CDR3 size: 15 residues. In the original processing: Estimation of nucleated cell counts was performed using reference gene primer amplification. Using immunoSEQ multiplex PCR, the repertoire was profiled, and TCRdb retains in-frame clones only, with some absent. Clone size and V and J calls were adopted from that table, with D and trimming inferred from the DNA. The repertoire holds 300,000 to 450,000 clones, about 88% seen once, with just over 1% in the top ten. The study recruited exposed participants who had met a COVID-19 case within 2 weeks before entry.

The source of this sequence is a woman between 25 and 40 years old who had been exposed to COVID-19. This chain joins TRBV18 and TRBJ2-1; TRBD1 matches 10 bases. Sequenced material: PBMCs or T cells enriched from blood (not recorded which). CDR3 loop: CASSRGTGVFNEQFF. The CDR3 coding sequence is TGTGCCAGCTCCCGAGGGACAGGGGTCTTCAATGAGCAGTTCTTC.